A single sample is the source of the 15 T cell receptor beta chains below, sequenced in a study of shared clonotypes between healthy human individuals. The naive CD8 population came from CD45RO-negative cells selected for CCR7, without terminally differentiated effector memory CD45RA+ cells. Clones were read by immunoSEQ multiplex PCR, and TCRdb kept only the in-frame ones, dropping some. The sample contains 1.5 million to 2.5 million clones, about 95% of which appear only once. Sequenced material: naive CD8+ T cells sorted from blood. Receptor source: a man between 18 and 35 years old in good health.

The V and J genes are TRBV25-1 and TRBJ1-2; 9 bases match TRBD1. The CDR3 totals 15 residues. CDR1 and CDR2 (germline): MGHDK, SYGVNS. V was clipped by 3 bases and J by 4 bases; unmatched bases: 6. The CDR3 spells CASSEGQGMFYGYTF. CDR3 sequence (DNA): TGTGCCAGCAGTGAGGGACAGGGAATGTTCTATGGCTACACCTTC.

This chain connects TRBV27 to TRBJ1-1, with 8 nucleotides matching TRBD1. The CDR3 sequence is 17 residues long. The trim removed 0 bases at V and 3 bases at J, leaving 9 bases unmatched. Germline CDR1 reads MNHEY; CDR2 reads SMNVEV (reference sequence). CDR3 bases: TGTGCCAGCAGTTTATCCCCGACAGGGGAAAGTCACACTGAAGCTTTCTTT. Amino acids: CASSLSPTGESHTEAFF.

Details on this clone: Other DNA sequences in the same sample also yield this CDR3. The chain uses TRBV15 and TRBJ2-5; D unresolved. CDR1 LNHNV and CDR2 YYDKDF come from the germline V gene (reference sequence). The CDR3 consists of 13 residues. Trimming stripped 0 bases from V and 5 bases from J, with 7 bases between. CDR3 sequence reads: CATSRDLGETQYF. The CDR3 coding sequence is TGTGCCACCAGCAGAGATCTAGGGGAGACCCAGTACTTC.

V usage is TRBV9 and J usage is TRBJ2-3; the match to TRBD1 covers 7 bases. From germline, CDR1 is SGDLS and CDR2 YYNGEE. The CDR3 sequence is 13 residues long. V trimming: 6 bases; J trimming: 2 bases; junction bases outside the gene matches: 3. The CDR3, as DNA: TGTGCCAGCATCGGACAGGACACAGATACGCAGTATTTT. Its protein product is CASIGQDTDTQYF.

The chain is built from TRBV9 and TRBJ2-5; D might be TRBD1 or TRBD2, each matching 5 bases. Germline CDR1 is SGDLS and CDR2 is YYNGEE. CDR3 length equals 15 residues. V dropped 3 bases and J dropped 1 base, with 13 bases sitting between them. CDR3 DNA: TGTGCCAGCAGCGGCATAGCTGGGGGCCAAGAGACCCAGTACTTC. This codes for CASSGIAGGQETQYF.

The CDR3 sequence is CASSQDGDGYGYTF. The DNA of the CDR3 is TGCGCCAGCAGCCAAGATGGGGATGGCTATGGCTACACCTTC. The genes are TRBV4-1 and TRBJ1-2; D remains unclear. CDR1 is MGHRA, CDR2 YSYEKL, per germline. With 0 bases removed from V and 4 bases from J, the gap between germline ends came to 9 bases. CDR3 length: 14 amino acids.

This chain uses TRBV30 with TRBJ2-1, with 14 positions matching TRBD2. The germline gives CDR1 GTSNPN, CDR2 SVGIG (reference sequence). The V and J ends lost 3 bases and 3 bases, in that order; junction bases with no gene match: 1. The CDR3 is made up of 15 amino acids. The chain's CDR3 is CAWRGLAGGYNEQFF. CDR3 DNA: TGTGCCTGGAGAGGACTAGCGGGGGGCTACAATGAGCAGTTCTTC. The whole variable domain, filled in from reference TRBV30 and TRBJ2-1, reads SQTIHQWPATLVQPVGSPLSLECTVEGTSNPNLYWYRQAAGRGLQLLFYSVGIGQISSEVPQNLSASRPQDRQFILSSKKLLLSDSGFYLCAWRGLAGGYNEQFFGPGTRLTVL.

The chain uses TRBV4-1 and TRBJ1-5; 7 bases fit TRBD1. The V and J ends lost 2 bases and 1 base, in that order; junction bases with no gene match: 5. The CDR3 has 16 residues. Germline CDR1 MGHRA, CDR2 YSYEKL. The CDR3 DNA sequence: TGCGCCAGCAGCCAAACACAGGGGCAGAGCAATCAGCCCCAGCATTTT. Protein: CASSQTQGQSNQPQHF.

V is TRBV4-3 and J is TRBJ2-7; D may match TRBD1 or TRBD2 (5 bases each). V was shortened by 1 base and J by 2 bases, with 9 bases between the two germline ends. This CDR3 comprises 14 residues. Germline CDR1 and CDR2: LGHNA and YSLEER. The CDR3 region is CASSQARGAYEQYF. The CDR3 DNA reads TGCGCCAGCAGCCAAGCCAGAGGGGCCTACGAGCAGTACTTC.

Of note for this clone: Other DNA sequences from this sample encode an identical CDR3 as well. The rearrangement links TRBV9 to TRBJ1-5; no firm D call. CDR1 is SGDLS and CDR2 is YYNGEE in the germline V gene. CDR3 size: 15 residues. Trimming left V 0 bases short and J 0 bases short, with 7 bases between. The chain's CDR3 is CASSVDGHSNQPQHF. For the CDR3, the DNA is TGTGCCAGCAGCGTAGATGGTCATAGCAATCAGCCCCAGCATTTT.

This chain uses TRBV10-1 with TRBJ2-3; no clear D. The germline gives CDR1 WNHNN, CDR2 SYGVQD (reference sequence). V shed 2 bases and J shed 5 bases, with 11 bases lying between them. CDR3 length: 14 amino acids. The CDR3 sequence: CASSEDRTIDTQYF. In DNA form, the CDR3 reads TGCGCCAGCAGTGAGGACCGCACTATAGATACGCAGTATTTT.

The chain uses TRBV29-1 and TRBJ1-1, with D unresolved. The CDR3 spans 14 residues. The V and J ends lost 2 bases and 4 bases respectively, with 14 bases between them. From germline, CDR1 is SQVTM and CDR2 ANQGSEA. The CDR3 DNA reads TGCAGCGTTGAAAGAACCGGGGAGGGCACTGAAGCTTTCTTT. Protein: CSVERTGEGTEAFF. Combining the CDR3 with reference TRBV29-1 and TRBJ1-1 gives the whole variable domain SAVISQKPSRDICQRGTSLTIQCQVDSQVTMMFWYRQQPGQSLTLIATANQGSEATYESGFVIDKFPISRPNLTFSTLTVSNMSPEDSSIYLCSVERTGEGTEAFFGQGTRLTVV.

This clone has only one observation. The chain uses TRBV27 and TRBJ2-2, with 14 bases matching TRBD2. The V gene's germline CDR1 is MNHEY and CDR2 SMNVEV (reference sequence). V trimming: 5 bases; J trimming: 6 bases; junction bases outside the gene matches: 5. This CDR3 contains 16 residues. CDR3 sequence: CASSPPGLAGAGELFF. In DNA form, the CDR3 reads TGTGCCAGCAGTCCCCCGGGACTAGCGGGAGCCGGGGAGCTGTTTTTT.

The V gene is TRBV2, the J gene TRBJ2-3; 8 bases are a match to TRBD2. Germline V gives CDR1 SNHLY, CDR2 FYNNEI. The CDR3 totals 17 residues. V dropped 4 bases and J dropped 3; count of bases not matched to a gene: 12. CDR3 sequence: CASSVSGGGARTDTQYF. In DNA form, the CDR3 reads TGTGCCAGCAGTGTCTCGGGAGGGGGGGCCAGGACAGATACGCAGTATTTT. Full variable domain (rest looked up from reference TRBV2 and TRBJ2-3): EPEVTQTPSHQVTQMGQEVILRCVPISNHLYFYWYRQILGQKVEFLVSFYNNEISEKSEIFDDQFSVERPDGSNFTLKIRSTKLEDSAMYFCASSVSGGGARTDTQYFGPGTRLTVL.

The chain's CDR3 is CASSFSGTEPYGYTF. The CDR3 nucleotides are TGTGCCAGCAGCTTCTCCGGGACAGAGCCTTATGGCTACACCTTC. The J gene is TRBJ1-2, the V gene TRBV5-8; 7 bases match TRBD1. Per the germline V gene, CDR1 is SGHTS and CDR2 is YDEGEE. V trimming: 2 bases; J trimming: 5 bases; junction bases outside the gene matches: 9. The CDR3 contains 15 residues.